Listed here are 18 T cell receptor beta chains from one sample, sequenced in a study of Graves' ophthalmopathy and Graves' hyperthyroidism. Amplification of the TCR beta CDR3 regions used RNA transcripts (as template). Following a first-round RT-PCR that used HTBI primers, a second-round multiplex PCR was carried out. TCRdb itself ran the multiplex PCR reads through MiXCR, one entry per CDR3 protein. This table holds hundreds of thousands of distinct CDR3 sequences, approximately 15% found once. Sequencing was performed on blood. The receptors here all came from a young woman with Graves' ophthalmopathy.

This clonotype was seen many times. The chain employs TRBV27 and TRBJ1-1, with D possibly TRBD1 on 6 matching bases. Trimming left V 3 bases short and J 5 bases short, with 16 bases between. Per the germline V gene, CDR1 is MNHEY and CDR2 is SMNVEV (reference sequence). The CDR3 consists of 15 residues. This CDR3 reads CASSFIAGAGTEAFF. CDR3 DNA sequence: TGTGCCAGCAGTTTCATCGCAGGGGCTGGTACTGAAGCTTTCTTT.

Comments on this clonotype: The junction departs from germline at one end; a sequencing error may be responsible. The chain has TRBV6-1 and TRBJ1-1; no reliable D call. The CDR3 is 14 amino acids. Looked up from germline, CDR1 is MNHNS and CDR2 is SASEGT. The CDR3 bases are TGTGCCATCAGTGTAAGAGGGCTGAACACTGAAGCTTTCTTT. It codes for CAISVRGLNTEAFF.

This clonotype has a handful of counts. The chain combines TRBV13 with TRBJ1-1; the match to TRBD1 covers 8 bases. CDR1 and CDR2 (germline): PRHDT, FYEKMQ (reference sequence). This CDR3 spans 16 amino acids. Germline trimming cut 4 bases from V and 5 bases from J; bases unmatched to any gene: 12. For the CDR3, the DNA is TGTGCCAGCAGCTCCGGGAACAGGGGGTTGTTGACTGAAGCTTTCTTT. The encoded protein is CASSSGNRGLLTEAFF.

This clonotype was observed at least ten times. The rearrangement joins TRBV28 to TRBJ2-5; D assignment may be TRBD1 or TRBD2 (5 bases each). V was trimmed by 5 bases and J by 4 bases, leaving 26 bases between them. Germline V lookup: CDR1 MDHEN, CDR2 SYDVKM. The CDR3 has 18 residues. CDR3 in amino acids: CASSPTRWGNGPPETQYF. DNA of the CDR3: TGTGCCAGCAGTCCTACTCGGTGGGGGAATGGACCCCCAGAGACCCAGTACTTC.

This clonotype was observed many times. J is TRBJ1-3 and V is TRBV9; possible D gene TRBD1, 5 bases. V lost 4 bases and J lost 3, with 11 bases in between. Germline CDR1 is SGDLS and CDR2 is YYNGEE. The CDR3 covers 14 residues. In DNA, the CDR3 is TGTGCCAGCAGCCTGGAGGGGAATGGAAACACCATATATTTT. It specifies CASSLEGNGNTIYF.

This clonotype was seen ten or more times. The chain couples TRBV6-5 to TRBJ1-6, with a weak D call TRBD1 (5 bases). The V end was cut by 5 bases, the J end by 8 bases, with 16 bases between. In germline, CDR1 is MNHEY, CDR2 SVGAGI. This CDR3 spans 15 amino acids. The CDR3 nucleotides read TGTGCCAGCAGTACCGATAGGGGCGGCTATTCACCCCTCCACTTT. Protein product: CASSTDRGGYSPLHF.

Only a few counts were recorded for this clonotype. J is TRBJ2-2 and V is TRBV30; no reliable D call. The V end lost 8 bases, the J end lost 2 bases, and 12 bases lay between the germline ends. Per the germline V gene, CDR1 is GTSNPN and CDR2 is SVGIG (reference sequence). The CDR3 runs 13 residues. CDR3 in DNA: TGTGCCCTAAGCCAGGTTAACACCGGGGAGCTGTTTTTT. It encodes CALSQVNTGELFF.

This clonotype appeared many times. This chain connects TRBV6-2 or TRBV6-3 to TRBJ2-7; 10 bases map to TRBD1. Germline V gives CDR1 MNHEY, CDR2 SVGEGT. The V and J ends lost 4 bases and 4 bases, in that order; junction bases with no gene match: 10. This CDR3 region has 16 residues. CDR3 region: CASSFNPGQGSYEQYF. For the CDR3, the DNA is TGTGCCAGCAGTTTTAATCCGGGACAGGGGTCTTACGAGCAGTACTTC.

The table lists this clonotype with many counts. This sequence joins TRBV12-3 or TRBV12-4 and TRBJ2-2; 11 bases line up with TRBD1. There are 14 residues in the CDR3. V lost 5 bases and J lost 6; bases outside the gene matches: 2. The CDR3 spells CASSMGQGAGELFF. CDR3 bases: TGTGCCAGCAGTATGGGACAGGGGGCCGGGGAGCTGTTTTTT.

The CDR3 sequence: CSAGGELEQYF. In DNA form, the CDR3 reads TGCAGTGCGGGGGGGGAGCTGGAGCAGTACTTC. This chain connects TRBV20-1 to TRBJ2-7, with 7 bases matching TRBD2. V shed 6 bases and J 7 bases; nucleotides not matched to a gene: 6. Germline V gene lookup returns CDR1 DFQATT and CDR2 SNEGSKA (reference sequence). The CDR3 is made up of 11 amino acids.

This clonotype was seen repeatedly, ten times or more. V usage is TRBV5-1 and J usage is TRBJ1-2; D might be TRBD1 (6 bases). Between the trimmed V and J ends, which lost 0 bases and 3 bases, there was a span of 15 bases. The CDR3 spans 16 residues. Germline V lookup: CDR1 SGHRS, CDR2 YFSETQ. Here the CDR3 DNA reads TGCGCCAGCAGCTTGGCCCTGAGGGGGGCCCACTATGGCTACACCTTC. This gives the protein CASSLALRGAHYGYTF.

To note about this clonotype: At one boundary the junction diverges from the germline segment, which might be a read error. The chain uses TRBV7-3 and TRBJ2-5, with TRBD2 identical over 8 bases. This CDR3 contains 14 residues. Looked up from germline, CDR1 is SGHTA and CDR2 is FQGTGA. The chain's CDR3 is CASSTSGTKETQYF. In nucleotides, the CDR3 is TGCGCCAGCAGCACTAGCGGCACAAAAGAGACCCAGTACTTC.

This clonotype was recorded at least ten times. J is TRBJ1-2 and V is TRBV6-5; D might be TRBD1 (5 bases). V gave up 9 bases and J gave up 4 bases, with 15 bases separating them. There are 13 residues in the CDR3. Germline V gene lookup returns CDR1 MNHEY and CDR2 SVGAGI. CDR3 nucleotides: TGTGCCAGTACGCCGCTCGGGACCTATGGCTACACCTTC. This translates into CASTPLGTYGYTF.

This clonotype was found a few times. The rearrangement uses TRBV19 and TRBJ2-3; D gene ambiguous. The germline V gene has CDR1 LNHDA and CDR2 SQIVND (reference sequence). This CDR3 comprises 13 residues. With 6 bases removed from V and 6 bases from J, the gap between germline ends came to 13 bases. The CDR3 here is CASRRRHGDTQYF. The CDR3 nucleotides read TGTGCCAGTAGACGAAGGCATGGGGATACGCAGTATTTT.

The table lists this clonotype with many counts. The junction shows a germline mismatch at one end, possibly a read error. The chain has TRBV11-2 and TRBJ2-5; 8 bases fit TRBD1. The germline V gene has CDR1 SGHAT and CDR2 FQNNGV. The CDR3 runs to 15 residues. The chain's CDR3 is CASSLGDRRPEAQYF. CDR3 coding DNA: TGTGCCAGCAGCTTAGGGGACAGGAGGCCAGAGGCCCAGTACTTC.

Concerning this clonotype itself: A much larger clonotype is one base distant, so this may be a read error. V gene TRBV30 combines with J gene TRBJ1-1; a possible D gene is TRBD1 (6 bases). The CDR3 runs 14 residues. CDR1 is GTSNPN and CDR2 is SVGIG in the germline V gene (reference sequence). CDR3 sequence (DNA): TGTGCCTGGTACGACAGGTACTACACTGGTGAATCTTTCTTT. Its protein product is CAWYDRYYTGESFF. Using reference TRBV30 and TRBJ1-1 for the parts outside the CDR3, the full variable domain is SQTIHQWPATLVQPVGSPLSLECTVEGTSNPNLYWYRQAAGRGLQLLFYSVGIGQISSEVPQNLSASRPQDRQFILSSKKLLLSDSGFYLCAWYDRYYTGESFFGQGTRLTVV.

The chain recombines TRBV30 with TRBJ2-2, with 8 bases identical to TRBD2. In germline, CDR1 is GTSNPN, CDR2 SVGIG (reference sequence). V was pared by 4 bases and J by 5 bases, with 6 bases of the junction left unmatched. The CDR3 has 14 amino acids. CDR3 loop: CAWNRAGVTGELFF. CDR3 sequence (DNA): TGTGCCTGGAATAGAGCGGGGGTTACCGGGGAGCTGTTTTTT. Full variable domain (remainder filled in from reference TRBV30 and TRBJ2-2): SQTIHQWPATLVQPVGSPLSLECTVEGTSNPNLYWYRQAAGRGLQLLFYSVGIGQISSEVPQNLSASRPQDRQFILSSKKLLLSDSGFYLCAWNRAGVTGELFFGEGSRLTVL.

This clonotype has at least ten counts. The chain couples TRBV29-1 to TRBJ1-1; 7 positions match TRBD1. Germline values: CDR1 SQVTM, CDR2 ANQGSEA. This CDR3 has 14 amino acids. Germline trimming cut 3 bases from V and 4 bases from J; bases unmatched to any gene: 8. The CDR3 here is CSVEGQYFSTEAFF. The DNA for the CDR3 is TGCAGCGTTGAGGGACAGTACTTTAGCACTGAAGCTTTCTTT.